Sequencing of this T cell receptor beta chain was carried out in a study of cytomegalovirus exposure and HLA in healthy donors. PCR primers comprised 60 Vbeta and 13 Jbeta primers. Libraries were prepared by immunoSEQ multiplex PCR; TCRdb keeps only in-frame clonotypes and omits some of them. The sample lists approximately 120,000 clones; about three quarters were seen once. Study observations and caveats: Looking again later, the authors saw that most CMV-associated TCR beta chains seemed HLA-restricted. In a later analysis, TCR beta V- and J-gene trimming was associated with a missense DCLRE1C variant.

Of note for this clone: The antigen remains undetermined.

Material: PBMCs. This receptor was identified in a woman under 40 in good health and CMV-seronegative.

CDR3 sequence: CASTTTGRNEKLFF. The DNA for the CDR3 is TGTGCCAGTACTACGACAGGGCGGAATGAAAAACTGTTTTTT. V and J are TRBV19 and TRBJ1-4, with 7 positions matching TRBD1. Germline V lookup: CDR1 LNHDA, CDR2 SQIVND (reference sequence). V lost 7 bases to trimming and J lost 5 bases; unmatched junction nucleotides: 7. This CDR3 region has 14 residues.